This is a list of T cell receptor beta chains from one sample in a study of T cell repertoires in cytomegalovirus infection. TCRdb fed the reads into MiXCR, producing one record per CDR3 protein. The sample contains hundreds of thousands of distinct CDR3 sequences, approximately 24% of which appear only once. Material for sequencing was CD8+ T cells from PBMCs. Receptors were obtained from a human donor in good health (CMV status not recorded). Some clones in this sample may be carry-over from other donors' samples. The CDR3 runs from the conserved cysteine through the conserved F or W. Each record gives: J gene, clone size, V gene, D gene, CDR3 DNA, CDR3 protein. The D gene is left open where the match is weak. Some rows mark clone size as missing; the rest say once, few, many or name a class of expanded clone.

TRBJ2-5 | - | TRBV29-1 | - | TGCAGCGTTGTTTGGAAACAAGAGACCCAGTACTTC | CSVVWKQETQYF
TRBJ2-2 | - | TRBV6-1 | - | TGTGCCAGCAGCCTGGGACACGTGAACACCGGGGAGCTGTTTTTT | CASSLGHVNTGELFF
TRBJ2-2 | few | TRBV11-3 | TRBD2 | TGTGCCAGCAGCTTTTACGGGGGGGCGAACACCGGGGAGCTGTTTTTT | CASSFYGGANTGELFF
TRBJ1-4 | - | TRBV13 | - | TGTGCCAGCAGCTTAGGCCAGTGGGAAGAAAAACTGTTTTTT | CASSLGQWEEKLFF
TRBJ1-2 | few | TRBV11-1 | - | TGTGCCAGCAGCTCAGGAGGAGTTTTATTTGGCTATGGCTACACCTTC | CASSSGGVLFGYGYTF
TRBJ1-2 | - | TRBV27 | - | TGTGCCAGCAGTCCGGGTTCCGTACGGTATGGCTACACCTTC | CASSPGSVRYGYTF
TRBJ1-1 | - | TRBV6-4 | - | TGTGCCAGCAGTGACTCAATTGCCCATCGAACTGAAGCTTTCTTT | CASSDSIAHRTEAFF
TRBJ1-6 | - | TRBV6-6 | - | TGTGCCACCACGGGCCTCAAAAATTCACCCCTCCACTTT | CATTGLKNSPLHF
TRBJ2-3 | - | TRBV15 | - | TGTGCCACCAGCAGAGCCCCGGAGGGACTCACAGATACGCAGTATTTT | CATSRAPEGLTDTQYF
TRBJ2-1 | - | TRBV28 | - | TGTGCCAGCAGTACCAGGGGACCCTCCGGCTACAATGAGCAGTTCTTC | CASSTRGPSGYNEQFF
TRBJ2-5 | once | TRBV7-3 | - | TGTGCCAGCAGCTCTCGGCAGGGGTACACGTACCAAGAGACCCAGTACTTC | CASSSRQGYTYQETQYF